This T cell receptor beta chain originates from a study of T cells in Graves' hyperthyroidism and ophthalmopathy. Across the whole study: Peripheral blood was taken when the disease was first diagnosed, before any treatment began.

First hyperthyroidism diagnosis is when the blood sample was obtained, before any ophthalmopathy symptoms. Source material for PBMCs was less than 12 ml fresh peripheral blood. The V end was cut by 5 bases, the J end by 1 base, with 11 bases between. Germline CDR1 is SQVTM and CDR2 is ANQGSEA. The CDR3 has 13 amino acids. There were TCR beta CDR3 regions amplified from RNA transcripts. Researchers ran a first-round RT-PCR on the TCR CDR3 using the HTBI primer set. TCRdb passed the multiplex PCR reads through MiXCR, listing each CDR3 protein once. The data hold some 140,000 distinct CDR3 sequences, with 22% observed a single time. This clonotype was seen repeatedly, ten times or more. Its specificity is not known. The study, taken as a whole, reports: Ophthalmopathy was separated from stable hyperthyroidism by a 13 V-J model.

The V gene is TRBV29-1, the J gene TRBJ2-5; no firm D call. Sequenced: blood. The clonotype originates from a woman aged 45-59 years with Graves' hyperthyroidism that later progressed to Graves' ophthalmopathy. The CDR3 loop reads CSVSQSFQETQYF. The CDR3 bases are TGCAGCGTTTCACAGTCTTTCCAAGAGACCCAGTACTTC.